This TCR beta chain was profiled in a study of T cell repertoires in cytomegalovirus infection. One entry per CDR3 protein, called by TCRdb with MiXCR from the reads. The sample has about 310,000 distinct CDR3 sequences, roughly 17% seen once. What was sequenced was PBMCs. The receptor's source is a human donor in good health (CMV status not recorded). Some clones in this sample may be carry-over from other donors' samples.

This chain's CDR3 is CASSVAGTLGEKLFF. CDR3 sequence (DNA): TGTGCCAGCAGCGTAGCAGGGACGCTTGGTGAAAAACTGTTTTTT. The chain carries TRBV9 and TRBJ1-4, with a weak D call TRBD1 (5 bases). V lost 0 bases, J lost 7 bases, and 13 bases lay in between. This CDR3 comprises 15 residues. Germline V gene sequence: CDR1 SGDLS, CDR2 YYNGEE.